Listed below are T cell receptor beta chains from one sample, sequenced in a study of OX40 agonist ivuxolimab in advanced cancers. Assay used: immunoSEQ multiplex PCR; TCRdb lists only in-frame clones, some missing. In the table there are approximately 75,000 clones, around 80% of which are singletons. The sample consisted of CD4+ or CD8+ T cells sorted from blood, taken in a trial of the OX40 agonist ivuxolimab. Receptors were obtained from an adult with an advanced solid tumor such as melanoma, head and neck, liver or kidney cancer. Both conserved end residues are trimmed from each CDR3.

j_gene | v_gene | CDR3aa
TRBJ2-5 | TRBV30 | AWSHGQGRETQY
TRBJ1-2 | TRBV5-1 | ASSLGTRPYGYT
TRBJ1-1 | TRBV10-1 | ASSESYRGPNTEAF
TRBJ1-4 | TRBV7-2 | ASSLAPGQGEEKLF
TRBJ2-6 | TRBV23-1 | ASSHIRTGEGSGANVLT
TRBJ2-2 | TRBV7-4 | ASSLPGGLATTGELF
TRBJ2-7 | TRBV28 | AVPSRTSGAISYEQY
TRBJ1-5 | TRBV6-1 | ASSQGMEGNQPQH
TRBJ1-6 | TRBV2 | ASKRDRGNSPLH
TRBJ2-3 | TRBV27 | ASSLGGQINTDTQY
TRBJ2-3 | TRBV6-5 | ASSYSRGLADTQY
TRBJ1-1 | TRBV28 | ASSFQGDTEAF
TRBJ1-5 | TRBV5-6 | ASSLAKWGADQPQH
TRBJ2-2 | TRBV30 | AWSVGGTHTGELF
TRBJ1-2 | TRBV28 | ASGGTGQANYGYT
TRBJ2-7 | TRBV7-7 | ASSPLPEGEQY
TRBJ2-1 | TRBV10-2 | ASRPGTSGEQF
TRBJ1-2 | TRBV27 | ASRDGARGYT
TRBJ1-5 | TRBV18 | ASSREGNQPQH
TRBJ2-3 | TRBV4-1 | ASSHLRQGGTDTQY
TRBJ1-3 | TRBV6-6 | ASSYSPQASGNTIY
TRBJ1-2 | TRBV19 | ASSHFSGQSDYT
TRBJ2-7 | TRBV27 | ASRELTGYEQY
TRBJ1-2 | TRBV25-1 | ASSEYGVLGYT
TRBJ2-4 | TRBV7-9 | ASSPQPKNIQY
TRBJ2-1 | TRBV6-6 | ASSYPRGQGDNEQF
TRBJ1-1 | TRBV27 | ASSPRTGMIDGTEAF
TRBJ1-2 | TRBV28 | ASSEDRGRIGYT
TRBJ1-1 | TRBV12-1 | ASSFDGVGNTEAF
TRBJ1-3 | TRBV18 | ASSEDVGNTIY
TRBJ1-6 | TRBV7-2 | ASSFRESSPLH